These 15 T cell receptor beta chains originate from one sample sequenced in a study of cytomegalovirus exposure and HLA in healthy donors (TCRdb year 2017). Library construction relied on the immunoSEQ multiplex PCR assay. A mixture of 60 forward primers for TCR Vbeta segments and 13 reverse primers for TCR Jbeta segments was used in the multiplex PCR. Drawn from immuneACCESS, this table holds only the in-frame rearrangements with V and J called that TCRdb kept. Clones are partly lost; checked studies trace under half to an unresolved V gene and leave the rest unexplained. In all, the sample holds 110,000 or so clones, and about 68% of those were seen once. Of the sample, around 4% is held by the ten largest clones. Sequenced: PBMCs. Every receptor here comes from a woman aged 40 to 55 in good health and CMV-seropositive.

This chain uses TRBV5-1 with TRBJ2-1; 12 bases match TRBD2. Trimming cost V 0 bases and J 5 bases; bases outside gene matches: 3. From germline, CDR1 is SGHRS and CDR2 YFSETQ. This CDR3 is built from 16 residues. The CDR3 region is CASSLGLAGDHNEQFF. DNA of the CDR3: TGCGCCAGCAGCTTGGGACTAGCGGGAGACCACAATGAGCAGTTCTTC.

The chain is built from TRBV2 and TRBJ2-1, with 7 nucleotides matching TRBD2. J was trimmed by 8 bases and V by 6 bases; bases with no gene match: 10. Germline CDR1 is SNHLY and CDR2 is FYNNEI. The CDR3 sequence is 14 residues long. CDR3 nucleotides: TGTGCCAGCAGCCGGGAGGCCGCCGGTCATGAGCAGTTCTTC. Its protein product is CASSREAAGHEQFF.

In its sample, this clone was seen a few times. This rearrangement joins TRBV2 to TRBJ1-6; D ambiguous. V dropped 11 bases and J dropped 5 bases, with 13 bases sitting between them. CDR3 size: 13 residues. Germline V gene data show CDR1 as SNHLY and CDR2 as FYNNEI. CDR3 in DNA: TGTGCCGGCTCCGGGATCCATAATTCACCCCTCCACTTT. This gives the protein CAGSGIHNSPLHF. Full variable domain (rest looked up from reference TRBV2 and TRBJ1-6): EPEVTQTPSHQVTQMGQEVILRCVPISNHLYFYWYRQILGQKVEFLVSFYNNEISEKSEIFDDQFSVERPDGSNFTLKIRSTKLEDSAMYFCAGSGIHNSPLHFGNGTRLTVT.

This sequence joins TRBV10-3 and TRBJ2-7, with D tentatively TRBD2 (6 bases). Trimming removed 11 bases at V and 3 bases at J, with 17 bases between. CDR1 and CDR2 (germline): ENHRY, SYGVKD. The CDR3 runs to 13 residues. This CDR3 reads CASSVGLNYEQYF. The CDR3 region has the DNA TGTGCCTCATCGGTGGGACTGAACTACGAGCAGTACTTC.

CDR3 sequence (DNA): TGTGCCAGCAGCGTCAACCGGGACAGGAACACCGGGGAGCTGTTTTTT. This codes for CASSVNRDRNTGELFF. This chain joins TRBV9 and TRBJ2-2; 7 bases match TRBD1. This CDR3 region has 16 residues. V dropped 2 bases and J dropped 1; count of bases not matched to a gene: 5. Germline V gene data show CDR1 as SGDLS and CDR2 as YYNGEE.

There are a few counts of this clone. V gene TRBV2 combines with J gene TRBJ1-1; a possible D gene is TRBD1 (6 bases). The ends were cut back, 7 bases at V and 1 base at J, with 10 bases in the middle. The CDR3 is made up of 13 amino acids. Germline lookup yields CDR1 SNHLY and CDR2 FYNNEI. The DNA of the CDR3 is TGTGCCAGCACTATGACAGGGAACACTGAAGCTTTCTTT. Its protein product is CASTMTGNTEAFF.

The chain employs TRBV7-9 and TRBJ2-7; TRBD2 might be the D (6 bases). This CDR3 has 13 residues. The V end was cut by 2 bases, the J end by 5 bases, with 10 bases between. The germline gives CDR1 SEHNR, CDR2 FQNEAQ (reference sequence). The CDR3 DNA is TGTGCCAGCAGCTTACGCACTAGCAACGAGCAGTACTTC. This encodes CASSLRTSNEQYF.

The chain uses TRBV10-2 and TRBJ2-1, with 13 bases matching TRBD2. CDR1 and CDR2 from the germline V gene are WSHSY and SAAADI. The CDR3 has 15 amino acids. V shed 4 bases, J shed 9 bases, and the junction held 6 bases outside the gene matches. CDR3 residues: CASSVLAGGRGEQFF. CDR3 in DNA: TGCGCCAGCAGTGTACTAGCGGGGGGGCGCGGTGAGCAGTTCTTC.

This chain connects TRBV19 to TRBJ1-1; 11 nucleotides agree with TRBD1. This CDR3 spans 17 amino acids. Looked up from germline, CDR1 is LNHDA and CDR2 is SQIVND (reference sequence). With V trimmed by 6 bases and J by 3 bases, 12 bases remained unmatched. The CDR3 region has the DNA TGTGCCAGTAGCAGGAGGACAGGGGGCCAGAAGGACACTGAAGCTTTCTTT. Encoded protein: CASSRRTGGQKDTEAFF. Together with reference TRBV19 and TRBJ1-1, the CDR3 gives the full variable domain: DGGITQSPKYLFRKEGQNVTLSCEQNLNHDAMYWYRQDPGQGLRLIYYSQIVNDFQKGDIAEGYSVSREKKESFPLTVTSAQKNPTAFYLCASSRRTGGQKDTEAFFGQGTRLTVV.

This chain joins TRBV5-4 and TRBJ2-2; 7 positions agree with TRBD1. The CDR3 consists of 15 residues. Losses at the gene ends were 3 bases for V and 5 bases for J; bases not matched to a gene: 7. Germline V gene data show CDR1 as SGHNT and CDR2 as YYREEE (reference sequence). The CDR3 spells CASSSGTDGTGELFF. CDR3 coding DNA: TGTGCCAGCAGCTCCGGGACAGATGGAACCGGGGAGCTGTTTTTT.

The CDR3 sequence: CASSSDWNTEAFF. In nucleotides, the CDR3 is TGTGCCAGCTCATCAGACTGGAACACTGAAGCTTTCTTT. This sequence joins TRBV2 and TRBJ1-1, with D unclear. The CDR3 contains 13 residues. Germline V gives CDR1 SNHLY, CDR2 FYNNEI. V lost 8 bases and J 1 base, leaving 11 bases between the germline ends.

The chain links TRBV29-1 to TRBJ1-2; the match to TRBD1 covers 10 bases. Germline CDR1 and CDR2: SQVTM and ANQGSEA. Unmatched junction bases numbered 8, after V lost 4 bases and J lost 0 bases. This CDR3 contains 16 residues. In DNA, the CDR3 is TGCAGCGTTGTCGGGGGACAGGGGCCTCCTAACTATGGCTACACCTTC. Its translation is CSVVGGQGPPNYGYTF.

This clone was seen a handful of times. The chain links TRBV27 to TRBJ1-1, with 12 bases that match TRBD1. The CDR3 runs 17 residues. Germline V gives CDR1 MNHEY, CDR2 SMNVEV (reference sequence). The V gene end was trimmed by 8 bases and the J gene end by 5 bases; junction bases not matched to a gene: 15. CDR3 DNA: TGTGCCAGCGGGGACCCCGGGACAGGGGGCTTAGGAACTGAAGCTTTCTTT. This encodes CASGDPGTGGLGTEAFF.

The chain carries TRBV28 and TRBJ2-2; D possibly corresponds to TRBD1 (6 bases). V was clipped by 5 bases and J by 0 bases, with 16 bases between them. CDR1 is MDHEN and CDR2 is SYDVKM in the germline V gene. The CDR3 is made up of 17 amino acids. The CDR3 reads CASSPAATGTNTGELFF. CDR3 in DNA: TGTGCCAGCAGTCCCGCAGCCACAGGGACGAACACCGGGGAGCTGTTTTTT.

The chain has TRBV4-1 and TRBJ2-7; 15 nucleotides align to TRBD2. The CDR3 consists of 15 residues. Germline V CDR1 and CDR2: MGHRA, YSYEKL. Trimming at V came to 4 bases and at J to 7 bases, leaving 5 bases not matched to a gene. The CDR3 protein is CASSPPGLAGGEQYF. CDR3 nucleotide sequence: TGCGCCAGCAGCCCGCCGGGACTAGCGGGAGGTGAGCAGTACTTC.